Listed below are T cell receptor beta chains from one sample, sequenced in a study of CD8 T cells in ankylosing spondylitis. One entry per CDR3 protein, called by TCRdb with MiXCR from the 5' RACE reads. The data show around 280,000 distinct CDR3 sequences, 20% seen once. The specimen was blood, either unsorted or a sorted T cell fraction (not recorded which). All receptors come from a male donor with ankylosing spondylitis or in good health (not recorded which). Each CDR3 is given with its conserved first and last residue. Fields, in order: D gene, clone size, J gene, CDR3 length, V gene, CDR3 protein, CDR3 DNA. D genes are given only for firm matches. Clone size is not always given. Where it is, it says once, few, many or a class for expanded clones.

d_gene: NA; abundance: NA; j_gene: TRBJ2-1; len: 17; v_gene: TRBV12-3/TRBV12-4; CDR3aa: CASSPRRGARTYNEQFF; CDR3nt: TGTGCCAGCAGTCCCCGTCGCGGGGCCCGAACCTACAATGAGCAGTTCTTC
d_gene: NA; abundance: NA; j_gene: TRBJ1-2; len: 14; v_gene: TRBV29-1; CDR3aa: CSVVGWGQNYGYTF; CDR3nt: TGCAGCGTTGTGGGATGGGGGCAGAACTATGGCTACACCTTC
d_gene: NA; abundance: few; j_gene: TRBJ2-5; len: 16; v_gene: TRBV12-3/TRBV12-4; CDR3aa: CASSWKGPWEMGTQYF; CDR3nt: TGTGCCAGCAGTTGGAAGGGGCCTTGGGAGATGGGGACCCAGTACTTC
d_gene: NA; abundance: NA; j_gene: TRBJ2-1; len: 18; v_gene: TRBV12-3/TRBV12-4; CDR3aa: CASSFPSGKGGSYNEQFF; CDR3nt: TGTGCCAGCAGTTTTCCTAGCGGAAAGGGGGGCTCCTACAATGAGCAGTTCTTC
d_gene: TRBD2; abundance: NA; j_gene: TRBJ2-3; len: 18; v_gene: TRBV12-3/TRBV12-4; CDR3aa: CTSSFARPGTNQRDTQYF; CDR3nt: TGTACCAGCAGTTTCGCCAGACCGGGGACTAACCAGCGGGATACGCAGTATTTT
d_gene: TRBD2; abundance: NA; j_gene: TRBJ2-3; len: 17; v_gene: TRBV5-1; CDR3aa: CASAPGSAGGHTDTQYF; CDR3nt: TGCGCCAGCGCCCCTGGGTCCGCGGGGGGGCACACAGATACGCAGTATTTT
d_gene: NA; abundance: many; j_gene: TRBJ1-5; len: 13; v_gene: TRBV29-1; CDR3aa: CSVARDSNQPQHF; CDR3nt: TGCAGCGTTGCTCGGGATAGCAATCAGCCCCAGCATTTT
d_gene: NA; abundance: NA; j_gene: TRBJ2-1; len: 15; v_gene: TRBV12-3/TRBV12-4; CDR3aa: CASTTTGRARNEQFF; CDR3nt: TGTGCCAGCACCACTACAGGTAGAGCAAGGAATGAGCAGTTCTTC
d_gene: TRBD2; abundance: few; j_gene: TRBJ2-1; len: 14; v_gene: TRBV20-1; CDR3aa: CSARVTGGVNEQFF; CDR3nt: TGCAGTGCTAGAGTTACCGGGGGGGTCAATGAGCAGTTCTTC
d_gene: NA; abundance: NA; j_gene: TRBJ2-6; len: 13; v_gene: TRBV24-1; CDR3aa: CATSDFGANVLTF; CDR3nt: TGTGCCACCAGTGATTTTGGGGCCAACGTCCTGACTTTC
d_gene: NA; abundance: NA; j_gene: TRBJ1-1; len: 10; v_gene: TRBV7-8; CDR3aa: CASSSTEAFF; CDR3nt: TGTGCCAGCAGCTCTACGGAAGCTTTCTTT
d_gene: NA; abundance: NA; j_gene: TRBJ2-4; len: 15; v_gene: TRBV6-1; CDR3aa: CASSEGSRVGNIQYF; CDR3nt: TGTGCCAGCAGTGAAGGTAGTAGGGTCGGGAACATTCAGTACTTC
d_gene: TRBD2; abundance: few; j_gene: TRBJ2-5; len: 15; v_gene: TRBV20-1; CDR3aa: CSAPVGSGGPQTQYF; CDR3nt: TGCAGTGCCCCAGTAGGTAGCGGGGGCCCGCAGACCCAGTACTTC
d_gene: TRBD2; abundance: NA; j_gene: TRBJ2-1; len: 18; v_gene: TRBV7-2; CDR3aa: CASSLAGASGSNSNEQFF; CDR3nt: TGTGCCAGCAGCTTAGCAGGGGCTAGCGGGAGCAATAGCAATGAGCAGTTCTTC
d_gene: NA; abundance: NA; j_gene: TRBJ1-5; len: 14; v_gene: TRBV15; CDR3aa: CATSRDRFNQPQHF; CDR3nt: TGTGCCACCAGCAGAGACAGGTTCAATCAGCCCCAGCATTTT
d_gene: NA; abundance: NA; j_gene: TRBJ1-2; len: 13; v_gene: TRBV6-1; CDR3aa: CASSRDRIAGYTF; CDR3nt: TGTGCCAGCAGTCGTGACAGAATCGCGGGCTACACCTTC
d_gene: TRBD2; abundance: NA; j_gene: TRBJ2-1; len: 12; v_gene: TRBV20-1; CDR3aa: CSARRGYNEQFF; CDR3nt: TGCAGTGCTAGGCGGGGGTACAATGAGCAGTTCTTC
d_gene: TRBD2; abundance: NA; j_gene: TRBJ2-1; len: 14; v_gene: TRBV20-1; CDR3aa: CSASYSGRAGEQFF; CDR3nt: TGCAGTGCTAGCTATAGCGGGAGGGCGGGTGAGCAGTTCTTC
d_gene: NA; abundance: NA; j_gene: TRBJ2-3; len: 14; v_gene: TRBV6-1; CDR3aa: CANSRRSSTDTQYF; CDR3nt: TGTGCCAACAGTCGACGGTCTAGCACAGATACGCAGTATTTT
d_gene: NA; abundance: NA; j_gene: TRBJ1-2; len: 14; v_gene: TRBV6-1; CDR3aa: CASSEGPGDYGYTF; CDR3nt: TGTGCCAGCAGTGAAGGGCCAGGGGATTATGGCTACACCTTC
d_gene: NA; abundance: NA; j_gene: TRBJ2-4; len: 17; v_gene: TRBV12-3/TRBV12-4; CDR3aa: CASSLTEGGPTKNIQYF; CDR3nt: TGTGCCAGCAGTTTAACGGAGGGGGGCCCTACCAAAAACATTCAGTACTTC
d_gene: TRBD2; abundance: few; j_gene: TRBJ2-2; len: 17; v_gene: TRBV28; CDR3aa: CASSEPTSGSPAGELFF; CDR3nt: TGTGCCAGCAGCGAACCGACTAGCGGGAGCCCAGCCGGGGAGCTGTTTTTT
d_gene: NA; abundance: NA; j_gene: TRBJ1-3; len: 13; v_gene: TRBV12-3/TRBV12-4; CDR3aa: CASRQGIGNTIYF; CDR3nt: TGTGCCAGCAGACAGGGAATTGGAAACACCATATATTTT
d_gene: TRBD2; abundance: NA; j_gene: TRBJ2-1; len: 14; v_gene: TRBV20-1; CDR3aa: CSASGGARYNEQFF; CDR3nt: TGCAGTGCTAGCGGGGGGGCCCGTTACAATGAGCAGTTCTTC
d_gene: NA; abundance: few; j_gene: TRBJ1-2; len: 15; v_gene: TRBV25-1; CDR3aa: CASSGNFWEVDGYTF; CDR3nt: TGTGCCAGCAGTGGGAATTTCTGGGAGGTGGATGGCTACACCTTC
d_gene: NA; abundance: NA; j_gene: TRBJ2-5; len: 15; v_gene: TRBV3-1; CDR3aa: CASSQAGVFQETQYF; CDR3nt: TGTGCCAGCAGCCAAGCGGGGGTATTCCAAGAGACCCAGTACTTC
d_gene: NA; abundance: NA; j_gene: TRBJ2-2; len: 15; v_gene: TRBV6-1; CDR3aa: CASSERGPGTGELFF; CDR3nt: TGTGCCAGCAGTGAACGGGGGCCCGGCACCGGGGAGCTGTTTTTT
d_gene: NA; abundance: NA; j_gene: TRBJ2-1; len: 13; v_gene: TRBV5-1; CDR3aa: CASRASEYNEQFF; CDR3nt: TGCGCCAGCAGGGCTAGCGAATACAATGAGCAGTTCTTC
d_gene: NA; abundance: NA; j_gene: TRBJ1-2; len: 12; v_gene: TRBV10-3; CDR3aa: CAIMVGDYGYTF; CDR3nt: TGTGCCATCATGGTTGGAGACTATGGCTACACCTTC
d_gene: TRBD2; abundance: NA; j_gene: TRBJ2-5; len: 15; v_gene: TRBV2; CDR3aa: CASSGTSDPGETQYF; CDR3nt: TGTGCCAGCAGTGGAACTAGCGACCCGGGGGAGACCCAGTACTTC
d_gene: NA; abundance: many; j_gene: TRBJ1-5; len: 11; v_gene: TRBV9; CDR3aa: CASSVGKPQHF; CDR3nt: TGTGCCAGCAGCGTAGGTAAGCCCCAGCATTTT
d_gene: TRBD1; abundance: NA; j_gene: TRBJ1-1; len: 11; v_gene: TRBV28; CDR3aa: CASLDRVQAFF; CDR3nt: TGTGCCAGCCTAGACAGGGTTCAGGCTTTCTTT
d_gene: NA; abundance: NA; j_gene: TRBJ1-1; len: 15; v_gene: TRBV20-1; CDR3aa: CSARVGGLGNTEAFF; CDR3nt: TGCAGTGCTAGAGTAGGGGGGCTCGGGAACACTGAAGCTTTCTTT
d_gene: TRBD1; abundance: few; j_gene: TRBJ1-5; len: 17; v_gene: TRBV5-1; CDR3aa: CASSLGTGGWGNQPQHF; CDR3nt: TGCGCCAGCAGCTTGGGGACAGGGGGTTGGGGCAATCAGCCCCAGCATTTT
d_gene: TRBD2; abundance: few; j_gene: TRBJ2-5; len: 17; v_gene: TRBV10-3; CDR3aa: CAISDFSGRAPLETQYF; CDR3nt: TGTGCCATCAGTGATTTTAGCGGGAGGGCCCCTCTGGAGACCCAGTACTTC
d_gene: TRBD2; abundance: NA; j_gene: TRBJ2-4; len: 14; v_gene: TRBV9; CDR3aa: CASSVSSGSHIQYF; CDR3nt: TGTGCCAGCAGCGTATCTAGCGGGAGTCACATTCAGTACTTC
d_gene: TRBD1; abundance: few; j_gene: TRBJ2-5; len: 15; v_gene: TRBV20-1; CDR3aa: CSAKPGQGAQETQYF; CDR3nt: TGCAGTGCCAAACCGGGACAGGGGGCCCAAGAGACCCAGTACTTC
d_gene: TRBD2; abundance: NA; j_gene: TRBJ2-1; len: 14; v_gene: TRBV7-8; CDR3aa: CASTGLAGDNEQFF; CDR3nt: TGTGCCAGCACGGGACTAGCGGGGGACAATGAGCAGTTCTTC
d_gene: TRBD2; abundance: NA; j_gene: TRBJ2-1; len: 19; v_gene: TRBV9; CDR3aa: CASSPRGLAGGSSYNEQFF; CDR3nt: TGTGCCAGCAGCCCTAGGGGTCTAGCGGGGGGGAGCTCCTACAATGAGCAGTTCTTC
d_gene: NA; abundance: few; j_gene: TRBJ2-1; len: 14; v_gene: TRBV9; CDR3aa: CASSVADRAYEQFF; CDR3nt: TGTGCCAGCAGCGTAGCCGACCGAGCATATGAGCAGTTCTTC
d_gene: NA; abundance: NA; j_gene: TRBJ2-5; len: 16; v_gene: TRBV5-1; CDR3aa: CASSLDLDRFPKTQYF; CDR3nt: TGCGCCAGCAGCTTGGACCTCGACAGGTTCCCCAAGACCCAGTACTTC
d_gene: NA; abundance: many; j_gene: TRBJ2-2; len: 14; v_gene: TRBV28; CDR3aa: CASFPMMNTGELFF; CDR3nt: TGTGCCAGTTTCCCCATGATGAACACCGGGGAGCTGTTTTTT
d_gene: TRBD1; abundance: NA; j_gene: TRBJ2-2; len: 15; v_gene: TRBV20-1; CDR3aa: CSAKTGTGFTAELFF; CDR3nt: TGCAGTGCTAAGACCGGGACAGGGTTCACCGCGGAGCTGTTTTTT
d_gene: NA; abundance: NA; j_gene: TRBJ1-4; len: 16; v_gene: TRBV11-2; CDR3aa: CASSLGSRRSNEKLFF; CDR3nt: TGTGCCAGCAGCTTGGGGTCTAGGAGATCTAATGAAAAACTGTTTTTT
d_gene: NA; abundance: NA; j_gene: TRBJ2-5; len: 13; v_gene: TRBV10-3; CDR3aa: CAISGGIQETQYF; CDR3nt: TGTGCCATCTCCGGGGGTATACAAGAGACCCAGTACTTC
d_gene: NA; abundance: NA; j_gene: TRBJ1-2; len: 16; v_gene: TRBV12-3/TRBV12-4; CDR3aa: CASSPRGTQGNYGYTF; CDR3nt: TGTGCCAGCAGTCCACGCGGCACACAGGGAAACTATGGCTACACCTTC
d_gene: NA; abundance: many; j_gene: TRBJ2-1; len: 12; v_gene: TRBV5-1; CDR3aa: CASSLTSSEQFF; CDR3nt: TGCGCCAGCAGCTTGACTAGCAGTGAGCAGTTCTTC
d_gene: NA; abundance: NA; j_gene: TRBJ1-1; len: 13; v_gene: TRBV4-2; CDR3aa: CASSQERVTAAFF; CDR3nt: TGTGCCAGCAGCCAAGAACGGGTCACTGCAGCTTTCTTT
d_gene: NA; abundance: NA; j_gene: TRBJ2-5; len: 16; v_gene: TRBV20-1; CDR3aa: CSARDLYRGAEETQYF; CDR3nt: TGCAGTGCTAGAGATCTCTACCGGGGGGCAGAAGAGACCCAGTACTTC
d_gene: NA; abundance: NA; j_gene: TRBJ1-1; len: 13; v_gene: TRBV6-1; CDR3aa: CALAGYMNTEAFF; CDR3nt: TGTGCCTTAGCGGGGTACATGAACACTGAAGCTTTCTTT
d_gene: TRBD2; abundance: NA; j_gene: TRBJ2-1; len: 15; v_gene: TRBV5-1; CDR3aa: CASSGTSGMYNEQFF; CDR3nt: TGCGCCAGCAGCGGGACTAGCGGGATGTACAATGAGCAGTTCTTC
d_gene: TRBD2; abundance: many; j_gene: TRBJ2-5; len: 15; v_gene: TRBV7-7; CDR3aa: CASSAGTRGLETQYF; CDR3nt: TGTGCTAGCAGCGCCGGGACTAGAGGTTTGGAGACCCAGTACTTC